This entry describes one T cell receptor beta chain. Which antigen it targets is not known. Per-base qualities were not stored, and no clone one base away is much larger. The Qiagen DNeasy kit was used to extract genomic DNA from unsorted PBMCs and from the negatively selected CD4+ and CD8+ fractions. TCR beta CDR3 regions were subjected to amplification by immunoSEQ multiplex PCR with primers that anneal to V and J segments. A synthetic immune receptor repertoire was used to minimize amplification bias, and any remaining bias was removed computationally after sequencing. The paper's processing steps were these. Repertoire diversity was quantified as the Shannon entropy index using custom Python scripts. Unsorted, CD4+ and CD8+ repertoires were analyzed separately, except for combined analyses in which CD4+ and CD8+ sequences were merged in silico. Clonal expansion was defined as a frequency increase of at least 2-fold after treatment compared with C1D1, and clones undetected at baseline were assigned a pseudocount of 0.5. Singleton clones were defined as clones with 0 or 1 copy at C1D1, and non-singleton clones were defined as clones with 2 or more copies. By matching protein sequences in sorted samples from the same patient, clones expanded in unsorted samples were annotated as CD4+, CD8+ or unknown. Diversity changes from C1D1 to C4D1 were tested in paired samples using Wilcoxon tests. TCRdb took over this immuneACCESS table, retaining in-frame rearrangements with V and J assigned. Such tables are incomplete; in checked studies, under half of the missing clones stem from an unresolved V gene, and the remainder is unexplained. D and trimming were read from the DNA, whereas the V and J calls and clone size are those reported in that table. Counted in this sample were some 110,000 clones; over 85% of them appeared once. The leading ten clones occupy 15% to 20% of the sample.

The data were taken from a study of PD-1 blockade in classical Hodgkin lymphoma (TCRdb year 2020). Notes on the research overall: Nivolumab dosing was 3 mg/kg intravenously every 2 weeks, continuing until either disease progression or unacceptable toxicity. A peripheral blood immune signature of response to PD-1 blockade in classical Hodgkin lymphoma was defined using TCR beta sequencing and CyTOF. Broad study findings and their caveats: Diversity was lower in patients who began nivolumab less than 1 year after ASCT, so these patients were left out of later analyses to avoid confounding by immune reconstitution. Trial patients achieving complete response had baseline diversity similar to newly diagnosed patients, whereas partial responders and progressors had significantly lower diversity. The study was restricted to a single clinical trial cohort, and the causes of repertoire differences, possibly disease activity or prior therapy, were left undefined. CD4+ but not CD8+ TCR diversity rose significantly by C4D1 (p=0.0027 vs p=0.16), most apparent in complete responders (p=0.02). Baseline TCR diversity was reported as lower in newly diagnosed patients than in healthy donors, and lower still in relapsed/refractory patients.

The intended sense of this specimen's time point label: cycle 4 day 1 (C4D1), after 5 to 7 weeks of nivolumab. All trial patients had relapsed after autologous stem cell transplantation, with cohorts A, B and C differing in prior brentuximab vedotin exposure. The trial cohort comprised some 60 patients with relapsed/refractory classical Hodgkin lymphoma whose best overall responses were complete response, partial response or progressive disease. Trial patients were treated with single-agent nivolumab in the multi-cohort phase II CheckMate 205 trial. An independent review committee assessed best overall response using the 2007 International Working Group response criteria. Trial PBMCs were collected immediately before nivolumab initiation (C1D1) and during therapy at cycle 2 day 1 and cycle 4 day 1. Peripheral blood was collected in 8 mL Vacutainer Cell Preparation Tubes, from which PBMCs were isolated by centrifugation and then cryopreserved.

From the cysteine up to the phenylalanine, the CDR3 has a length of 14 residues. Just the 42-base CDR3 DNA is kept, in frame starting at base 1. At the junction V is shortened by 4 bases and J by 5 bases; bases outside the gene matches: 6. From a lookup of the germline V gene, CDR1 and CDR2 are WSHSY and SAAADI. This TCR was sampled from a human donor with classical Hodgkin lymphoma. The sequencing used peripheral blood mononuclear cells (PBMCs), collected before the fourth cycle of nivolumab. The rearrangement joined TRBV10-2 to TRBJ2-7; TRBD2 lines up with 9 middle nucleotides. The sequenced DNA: TGCGCCAGCAGTGCGCTAGCGGGAATGCACGAGCAGTACTTC. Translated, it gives CASSALAGMHEQYF.